In this sample, the clone carrying this T cell receptor beta chain turned up many times. Its specificity is unknown. The data originate from a study of blood T cells in healthy people across ages. V lost 4 bases and J lost 7, with 10 bases in between. CDR3 length: 12 residues. Total RNA extraction produced at least 5.5 micrograms (per sample) for the study. Through a sample-barcoded 5' primer and a J-beta primer mix, a second PCR was run for about 6 to 11 cycles. With 12 random nucleotides, a template-switch adaptor tagged each individual cDNA molecule. Sequencing recovered at least 3 million CDR3-containing paired-end reads from each sample. MiXCR, run by TCRdb on the 5' RACE reads, gives a single entry per CDR3 protein. The sample has about 1,500,000 distinct CDR3 sequences; 25% to 30% are singletons. Study conclusions and caveats: CMV infection status of these donors was not known.

This receptor was taken from a woman aged 25 to 39 in good health. This chain links TRBV12-3 or TRBV12-4 with TRBJ1-2; a weak D match, TRBD1 (5 bases). Sequenced sample: blood. In nucleotides, the CDR3 is TGTGCCAGCAGTTCGGGACGGTTTGGCTACACCTTC. Translation gives CASSSGRFGYTF.